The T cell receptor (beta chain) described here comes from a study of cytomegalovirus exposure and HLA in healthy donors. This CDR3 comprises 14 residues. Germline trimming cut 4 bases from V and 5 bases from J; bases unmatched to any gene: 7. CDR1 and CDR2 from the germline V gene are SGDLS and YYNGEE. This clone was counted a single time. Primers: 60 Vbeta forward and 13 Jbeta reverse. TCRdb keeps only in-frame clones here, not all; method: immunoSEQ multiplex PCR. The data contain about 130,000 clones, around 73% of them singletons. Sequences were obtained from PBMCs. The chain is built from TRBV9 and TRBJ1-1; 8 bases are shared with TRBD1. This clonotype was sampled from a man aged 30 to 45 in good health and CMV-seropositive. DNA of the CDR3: TGTGCCAGCAGCCGACAGGGGTCAGAAACTGAAGCTTTCTTT. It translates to CASSRQGSETEAFF.